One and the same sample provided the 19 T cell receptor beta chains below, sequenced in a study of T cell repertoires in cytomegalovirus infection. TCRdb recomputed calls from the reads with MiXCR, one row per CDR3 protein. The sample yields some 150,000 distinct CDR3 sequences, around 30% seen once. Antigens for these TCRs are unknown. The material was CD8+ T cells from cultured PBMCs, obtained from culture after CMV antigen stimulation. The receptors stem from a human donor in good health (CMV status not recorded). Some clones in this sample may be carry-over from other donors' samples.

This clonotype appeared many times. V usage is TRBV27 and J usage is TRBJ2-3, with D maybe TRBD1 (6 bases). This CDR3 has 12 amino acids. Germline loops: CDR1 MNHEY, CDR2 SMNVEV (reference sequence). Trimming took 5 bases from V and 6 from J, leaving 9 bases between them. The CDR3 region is CASSQGTDTQYF. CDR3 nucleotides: TGTGCCAGCAGTCAGGGGACGGATACGCAGTATTTT.

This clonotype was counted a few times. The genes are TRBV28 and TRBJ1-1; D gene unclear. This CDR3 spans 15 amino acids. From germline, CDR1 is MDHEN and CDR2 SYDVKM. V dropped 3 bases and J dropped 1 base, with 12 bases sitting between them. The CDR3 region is CASSFIARTNTEAFF. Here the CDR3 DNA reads TGTGCCAGCAGTTTTATCGCCAGAACGAACACTGAAGCTTTCTTT.

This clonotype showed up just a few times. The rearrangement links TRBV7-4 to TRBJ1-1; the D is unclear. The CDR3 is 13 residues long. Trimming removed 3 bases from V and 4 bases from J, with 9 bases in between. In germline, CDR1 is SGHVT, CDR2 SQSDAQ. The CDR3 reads CASSLWAGTEAFF. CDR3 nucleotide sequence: TGTGCCAGCAGCTTGTGGGCGGGCACTGAAGCTTTCTTT.

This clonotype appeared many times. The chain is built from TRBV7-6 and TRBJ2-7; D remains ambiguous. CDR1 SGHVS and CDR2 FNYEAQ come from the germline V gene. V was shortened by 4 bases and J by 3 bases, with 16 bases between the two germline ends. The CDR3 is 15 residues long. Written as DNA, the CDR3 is TGTGCCAGCAGCTCCCTAACGCTAGGAAACTACGAGCAGTACTTC. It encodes CASSSLTLGNYEQYF.

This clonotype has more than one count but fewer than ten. Written as DNA, the CDR3 is TGCAGCGTTGAGGCAGGGGGATGGGACACTGAAGCTTTCTTT. Protein sequence: CSVEAGGWDTEAFF. The J gene is TRBJ1-1, the V gene TRBV29-1; 7 bases line up with TRBD1. The CDR3 contains 14 residues. The J segment lost 3 bases and the V segment lost 3 bases, leaving 7 bases of the junction unmatched. Germline CDR1 is SQVTM and CDR2 is ANQGSEA.

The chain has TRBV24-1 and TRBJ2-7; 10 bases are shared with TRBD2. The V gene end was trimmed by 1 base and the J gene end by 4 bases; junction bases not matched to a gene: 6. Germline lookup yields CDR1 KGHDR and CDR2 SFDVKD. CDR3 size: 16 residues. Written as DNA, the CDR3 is TGTGCCACCAGTGATTTCTCACTAGCGGGGCTTTACGAGCAGTACTTC. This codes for CATSDFSLAGLYEQYF.

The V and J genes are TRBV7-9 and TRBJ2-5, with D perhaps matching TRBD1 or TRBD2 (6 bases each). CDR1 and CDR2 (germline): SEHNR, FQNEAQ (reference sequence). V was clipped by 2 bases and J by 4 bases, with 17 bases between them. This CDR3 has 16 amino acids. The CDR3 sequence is CASSLSPGRGGETQYF. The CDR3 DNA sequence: TGTGCCAGCAGCTTATCCCCTGGCAGGGGAGGAGAGACCCAGTACTTC.

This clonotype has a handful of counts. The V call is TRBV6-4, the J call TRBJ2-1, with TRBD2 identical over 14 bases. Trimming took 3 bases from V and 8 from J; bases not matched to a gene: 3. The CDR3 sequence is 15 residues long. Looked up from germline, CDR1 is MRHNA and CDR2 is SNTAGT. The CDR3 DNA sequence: TGTGCCAGCAGTGAGGGACTAGCGGGGGTGGATGAGCAGTTCTTC. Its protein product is CASSEGLAGVDEQFF.

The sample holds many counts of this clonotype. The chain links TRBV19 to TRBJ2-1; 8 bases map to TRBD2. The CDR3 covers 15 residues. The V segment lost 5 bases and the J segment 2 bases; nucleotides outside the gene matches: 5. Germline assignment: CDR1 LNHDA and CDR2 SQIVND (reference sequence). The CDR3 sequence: CASSPLAGAYNEQFF. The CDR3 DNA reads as TGTGCCAGTAGTCCTCTAGCGGGCGCCTACAATGAGCAGTTCTTC.

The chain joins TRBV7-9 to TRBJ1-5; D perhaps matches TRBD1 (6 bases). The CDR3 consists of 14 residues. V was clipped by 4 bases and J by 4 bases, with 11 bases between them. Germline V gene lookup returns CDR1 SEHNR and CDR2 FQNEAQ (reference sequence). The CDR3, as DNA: TGTGCCAGCAGCTCAGGGGATCTAAATCAGCCCCAGCATTTT. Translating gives CASSSGDLNQPQHF.

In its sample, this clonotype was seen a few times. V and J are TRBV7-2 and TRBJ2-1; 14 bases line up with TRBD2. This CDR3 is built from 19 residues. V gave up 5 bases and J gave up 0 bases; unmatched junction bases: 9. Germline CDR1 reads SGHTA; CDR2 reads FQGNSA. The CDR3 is CASSLLGLAGVSSYNEQFF. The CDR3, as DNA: TGTGCCAGCAGCCTCCTGGGACTAGCGGGGGTTAGCTCCTACAATGAGCAGTTCTTC.

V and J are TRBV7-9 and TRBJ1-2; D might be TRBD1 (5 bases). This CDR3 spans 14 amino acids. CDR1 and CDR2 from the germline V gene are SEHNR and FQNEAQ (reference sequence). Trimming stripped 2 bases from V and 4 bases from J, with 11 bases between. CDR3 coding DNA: TGTGCCAGCAGCTTACCGGGGCAGACCTATGGCTACACCTTC. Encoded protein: CASSLPGQTYGYTF.

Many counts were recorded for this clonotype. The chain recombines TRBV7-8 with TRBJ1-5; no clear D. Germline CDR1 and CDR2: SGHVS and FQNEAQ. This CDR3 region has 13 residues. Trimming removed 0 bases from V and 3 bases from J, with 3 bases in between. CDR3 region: CASSLAPNQPQHF. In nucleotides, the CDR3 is TGTGCCAGCAGCTTAGCCCCCAATCAGCCCCAGCATTTT.

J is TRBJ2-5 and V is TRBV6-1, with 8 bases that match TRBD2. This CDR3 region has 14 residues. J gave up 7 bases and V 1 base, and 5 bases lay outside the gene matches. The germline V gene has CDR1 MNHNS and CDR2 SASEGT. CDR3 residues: CASSEEVSGGTQYF. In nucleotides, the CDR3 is TGTGCCAGCAGTGAAGAAGTCAGCGGGGGGACCCAGTACTTC.

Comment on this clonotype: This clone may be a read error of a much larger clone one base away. The DNA for the CDR3 is TGTGCCAGCTCACCGGGAGGGGCTAATGAAAAACTGATTTTT. Protein product: CASSPGGANEKLIF. The chain links TRBV18 to TRBJ1-4; weak D call: TRBD1 (5 bases). The CDR3 covers 14 residues. CDR1 and CDR2 from the germline V gene are KGHSH and LQKENI.

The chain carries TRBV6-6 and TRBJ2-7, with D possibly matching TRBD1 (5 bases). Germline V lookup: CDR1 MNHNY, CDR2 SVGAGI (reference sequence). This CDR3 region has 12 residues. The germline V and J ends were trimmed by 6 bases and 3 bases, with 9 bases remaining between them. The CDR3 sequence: CASSDDSYEQYF. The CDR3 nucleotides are TGTGCCAGCAGCGATGACAGCTACGAGCAGTACTTC.

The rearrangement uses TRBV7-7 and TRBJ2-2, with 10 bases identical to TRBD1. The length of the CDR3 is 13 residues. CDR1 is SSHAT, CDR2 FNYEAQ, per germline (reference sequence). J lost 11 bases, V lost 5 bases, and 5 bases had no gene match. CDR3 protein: CASSAGTGVELFF. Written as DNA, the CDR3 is TGTGCCAGCAGCGCGGGGACAGGGGTCGAGCTGTTTTTT.

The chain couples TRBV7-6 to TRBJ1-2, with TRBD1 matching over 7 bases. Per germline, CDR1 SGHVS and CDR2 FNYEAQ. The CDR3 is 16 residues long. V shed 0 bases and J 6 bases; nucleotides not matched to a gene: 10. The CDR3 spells CASSLAPGGGSDGYTF. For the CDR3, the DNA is TGTGCCAGCAGCTTAGCGCCTGGAGGGGGCAGCGATGGCTACACCTTC.

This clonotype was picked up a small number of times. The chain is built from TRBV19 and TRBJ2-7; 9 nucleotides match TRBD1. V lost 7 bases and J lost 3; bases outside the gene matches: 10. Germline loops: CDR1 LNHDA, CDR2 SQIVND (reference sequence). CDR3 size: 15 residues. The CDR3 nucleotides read TGTGCCAGTACCCCCGGGACAGGGTCCCTCTACGAGCAGTACTTC. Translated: CASTPGTGSLYEQYF.